The next 18 T cell receptor beta chains were all read from a single sample in a study of blood T cell repertoires in COVID-19. Clones were read by immunoSEQ multiplex PCR, and TCRdb kept only the in-frame ones, dropping some. The sample records tens of thousands of clones, roughly 76% being singletons. Sequences were obtained from peripheral blood. All receptors come from a man aged 80 or over with COVID-19, enrolled during active disease.

J is TRBJ2-5 and V is TRBV5-1, with unresolved D. V was shortened by 2 bases and J by 2 bases, with 10 bases between the two germline ends. The germline CDR1 and CDR2 sequences are SGHRS and YFSETQ. The CDR3 runs to 14 residues. The CDR3 here is CASSLNSYQETQYF. The DNA for the CDR3 is TGCGCCAGCAGCTTAAACTCGTATCAAGAGACCCAGTACTTC.

The chain is built from TRBV7-2 and TRBJ2-1; a weak D match, TRBD1 (6 bases). The V end lost 0 bases, the J end lost 4 bases, and 13 bases lay between the germline ends. The CDR3 is made up of 16 amino acids. Germline V gene data show CDR1 as SGHTA and CDR2 as FQGNSA. The CDR3 sequence is CASSLAPGTNYNEQFF. CDR3 DNA sequence: TGTGCCAGCAGCTTAGCCCCGGGGACAAATTACAATGAGCAGTTCTTC.

This chain uses TRBV28 with TRBJ1-6, with D possibly matching TRBD1 (5 bases). Germline lookup yields CDR1 MDHEN and CDR2 SYDVKM. The CDR3 is 14 residues long. V lost 10 bases and J lost 7, with 17 bases in between. CDR3 sequence reads: CAISAQAFNSPLHF. CDR3 DNA sequence: TGTGCCATCTCAGCACAGGCCTTCAATTCACCCCTCCACTTT. Full variable domain (missing parts from reference TRBV28 and TRBJ1-6): DVKVTQSSRYLVKRTGEKVFLECVQDMDHENMFWYRQDPGLGLRLIYFSYDVKMKEKGDIPEGYSVSREKKERFSLILESASTNQTSMYLCAISAQAFNSPLHFGNGTRLTVT.

The V call is TRBV6-6, the J call TRBJ2-7, with D possibly matching TRBD1 (6 bases). Trimming shortened V by 4 bases and J by 0 bases, and 10 bases separated the two germline ends. The CDR3 runs 14 residues. CDR1 is MNHNY and CDR2 is SVGAGI in the germline V gene (reference sequence). The CDR3 sequence: CASSSGQTSYEQYF. The DNA for the CDR3 is TGTGCCAGCAGTTCAGGACAGACCTCCTACGAGCAGTACTTC.

The chain combines TRBV10-1 with TRBJ2-1; 8 nucleotides line up with TRBD2. Germline V gene data show CDR1 as WNHNN and CDR2 as SYGVQD (reference sequence). V lost 6 bases, J lost 2 bases, and 6 bases stayed unmatched. This CDR3 region has 15 residues. The CDR3 sequence: CASSGSGRPYNEQFF. CDR3 nucleotides: TGCGCCAGCAGCGGGAGCGGGAGACCCTACAATGAGCAGTTCTTC.

The J gene is TRBJ1-2, the V gene TRBV10-3, with D possibly being TRBD1 (5 bases). Germline V gene sequence: CDR1 ENHRY, CDR2 SYGVKD. The V end lost 6 bases, the J end lost 5 bases, and 19 bases lay between the germline ends. CDR3 length: 15 residues. CDR3 protein: CAIRPDQGRAYGYTF. In nucleotides, the CDR3 is TGTGCCATCAGACCAGACCAGGGAAGAGCTTATGGCTACACCTTC.

This clone was seen a few times. This chain joins TRBV7-8 and TRBJ2-1; TRBD2 is a possible D gene (6 bases). Trimming shortened V by 5 bases and J by 6 bases, and 17 bases separated the two germline ends. Germline V lookup: CDR1 SGHVS, CDR2 FQNEAQ. This CDR3 contains 15 residues. The CDR3 DNA follows: TGTGCCAGCAGCGTCTTTGGAGGGGTAATCAATGAGCAGTTCTTC. The encoded protein is CASSVFGGVINEQFF.

The chain couples TRBV19 to TRBJ1-6, with D possibly matching TRBD1 (5 bases). The ends were cut back, 7 bases at V and 10 bases at J, with 14 bases in the middle. The length of the CDR3 is 13 residues. In germline, CDR1 is LNHDA, CDR2 SQIVND (reference sequence). CDR3: CASTGGWDSPLHF. Written as DNA, the CDR3 is TGTGCCAGTACGGGAGGATGGGACTCACCCCTCCACTTT. Drawing the rest from reference TRBV19 and TRBJ1-6, the complete variable domain is DGGITQSPKYLFRKEGQNVTLSCEQNLNHDAMYWYRQDPGQGLRLIYYSQIVNDFQKGDIAEGYSVSREKKESFPLTVTSAQKNPTAFYLCASTGGWDSPLHFGNGTRLTVT.

The chain combines TRBV18 with TRBJ1-5, with 8 bases matching TRBD1. The V segment lost 3 bases and the J segment 0 bases; nucleotides outside the gene matches: 4. This CDR3 spans 16 amino acids. Germline CDR1 is KGHSH and CDR2 is LQKENI. CDR3 nucleotides: TGTGCCAGCTCACCCGGGACAGGAGGTAGCAATCAGCCCCAGCATTTT. Amino acid sequence: CASSPGTGGSNQPQHF.

The V and J genes are TRBV7-2 and TRBJ1-1; a weak D match, TRBD1 (5 bases). CDR1 and CDR2 from the germline V gene are SGHTA and FQGNSA. The CDR3 is 14 amino acids. Trimming removed 0 bases from V and 14 bases from J, with 19 bases in between. CDR3 region: CASSLAGGVRGAFF. The CDR3 DNA follows: TGTGCCAGCAGCTTAGCGGGGGGGGTTCGGGGAGCCTTCTTT.

This clone came up a few times. The J gene is TRBJ2-1, the V gene TRBV18; 14 nucleotides agree with TRBD2. This CDR3 has 17 amino acids. V lost 1 base, J lost 6 bases, and 5 bases stayed unmatched. Germline CDR1 is KGHSH and CDR2 is LQKENI. The CDR3: CASSPRTSGRSVNEQFF. CDR3 DNA: TGTGCCAGCTCACCACGGACTAGCGGGAGGTCTGTCAATGAGCAGTTCTTC.

The chain joins TRBV7-3 to TRBJ1-1; tentatively, D is TRBD1 (6 bases). Germline V gives CDR1 SGHTA, CDR2 FQGTGA. The CDR3 spans 14 residues. V was pared by 6 bases and J by 7 bases, with 18 bases between. The CDR3 DNA follows: TGTGCCAGCAGTCAAGGGCGGGGGCGAGGTGAAGCTTTCTTT. Its translation is CASSQGRGRGEAFF.

The rearrangement links TRBV5-1 to TRBJ2-1; 7 bases fit TRBD2. The CDR3 extends over 17 amino acids. CDR1 and CDR2 from the germline V gene are SGHRS and YFSETQ. V shed 0 bases, J shed 4 bases, and the junction held 10 bases outside the gene matches. CDR3 protein: CASSLDFSSSGYNEQFF. The CDR3 DNA follows: TGCGCCAGCAGCTTGGATTTCTCGTCTAGCGGTTACAATGAGCAGTTCTTC. Supplemented by reference TRBV5-1 and TRBJ2-1, the full variable domain reads KAGVTQTPRYLIKTRGQQVTLSCSPISGHRSVSWYQQTPGQGLQFLFEYFSETQRNKGNFPGRFSGRQFSNSRSEMNVSTLELGDSALYLCASSLDFSSSGYNEQFFGPGTRLTVL.

About this clone itself: Other DNA sequences in the sample encode the same CDR3. J is TRBJ2-2 and V is TRBV12-5; TRBD1 matches at 7 bases. This CDR3 is built from 15 residues. The trim removed 2 bases at V and 6 bases at J, leaving 6 bases unmatched. Germline V lookup: CDR1 LGHNT, CDR2 FRNRAP. The CDR3 sequence is CASGLRQGYAGELFF. The CDR3, as DNA: TGTGCTAGTGGTTTGAGACAGGGTTACGCCGGGGAGCTGTTTTTT. The whole variable domain, filled in from reference TRBV12-5 and TRBJ2-2, reads DARVTQTPRHKVTEMGQEVTMRCQPILGHNTVFWYRQTMMQGLELLAYFRNRAPLDDSGMPKDRFSAEMPDATLATLKIQPSEPRDSAVYFCASGLRQGYAGELFFGEGSRLTVL.

The chain couples TRBV6-1 to TRBJ1-4; TRBD1 aligns across 8 bases. Trimming cost V 2 bases and J 0 bases; bases outside gene matches: 8. The CDR3 spans 18 residues. The V gene's germline CDR1 is MNHNS and CDR2 SASEGT. The CDR3 sequence is CASSEPRDRTATNEKLFF. Written as DNA, the CDR3 is TGTGCCAGCAGTGAACCCCGGGACAGGACGGCAACTAATGAAAAACTGTTTTTT.

The rearrangement links TRBV5-1 to TRBJ2-1, with D perhaps TRBD2 (7 bases). Trimming stripped 4 bases from V and 0 bases from J, with 11 bases between. The length of the CDR3 is 15 residues. Germline CDR1 reads SGHRS; CDR2 reads YFSETQ. In DNA, the CDR3 is TGCGCCAGCAGCGGGGGCGGGGGCTCCTACAATGAGCAGTTCTTC. This codes for CASSGGGGSYNEQFF.

This rearrangement joins TRBV27 to TRBJ2-7, with D possibly being TRBD1 (6 bases). CDR3 length: 14 residues. CDR1 and CDR2 from the germline V gene are MNHEY and SMNVEV (reference sequence). The V end was cut by 7 bases, the J end by 3 bases, with 16 bases between. CDR3 protein: CASTTEQGIYEQYF. The DNA of the CDR3 is TGTGCCAGCACTACGGAACAGGGAATCTACGAGCAGTACTTC.

The V gene is TRBV24-1, the J gene TRBJ2-1; 9 bases line up with TRBD2. Germline V gene lookup returns CDR1 KGHDR and CDR2 SFDVKD. With 1 base clipped from V and 6 bases from J, the junction kept 3 bases outside the gene matches. The CDR3 covers 15 residues. The CDR3 DNA follows: TGTGCCACCAGTGATTTTCGAGCGGGAGGCAATGAGCAGTTCTTC. Its translation: CATSDFRAGGNEQFF.